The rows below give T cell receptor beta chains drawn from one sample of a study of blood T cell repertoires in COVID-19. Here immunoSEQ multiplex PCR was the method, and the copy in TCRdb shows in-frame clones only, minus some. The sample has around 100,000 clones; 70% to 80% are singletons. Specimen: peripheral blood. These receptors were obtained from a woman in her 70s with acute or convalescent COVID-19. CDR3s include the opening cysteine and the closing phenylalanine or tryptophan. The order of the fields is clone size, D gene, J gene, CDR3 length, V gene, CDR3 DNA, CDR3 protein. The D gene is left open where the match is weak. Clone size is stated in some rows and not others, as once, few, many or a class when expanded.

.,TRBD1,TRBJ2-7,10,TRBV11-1,TGTGCCAGCAGCTTCTGGGACAGCCACTTC,CASSFWDSHF
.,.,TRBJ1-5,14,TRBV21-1,TGTGCCAGCAGCACCTGTCTCGGGGGTCAGCCCCAGCATTTT,CASSTCLGGQPQHF
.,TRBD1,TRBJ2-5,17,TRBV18,TGTGCCAGCTCACCAAGGGGACAGGGGATAACGGAAGAGACCCAGTACTTC,CASSPRGQGITEETQYF
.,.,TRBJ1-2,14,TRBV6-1,TGTGCCAGCAGTGAAGATCGGGGAATCTATGGCTACACCTTC,CASSEDRGIYGYTF
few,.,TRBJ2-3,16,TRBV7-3,TGTGCCAGCAGCTTAGGGCTCGAGAGGGCCACAGATACGCAGTATTTT,CASSLGLERATDTQYF
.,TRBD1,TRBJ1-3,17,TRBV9,TGTGCCAGCAGCGAGGGGATGGGACAGTACACTGGAAACACCATATATTTT,CASSEGMGQYTGNTIYF
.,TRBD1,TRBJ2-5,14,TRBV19,TGTGCCAGTAGTACGGGACAGGGTCGAGAGACCCAGTACTTC,CASSTGQGRETQYF
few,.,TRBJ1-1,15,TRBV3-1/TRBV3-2,TGTGCCAGCAGCTTTAGCGGGGGGCTAAGCACTGAAGCTTTCTTT,CASSFSGGLSTEAFF
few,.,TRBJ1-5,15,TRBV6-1,TGTGCCAGCAGTGAAGCGGCGGCGAGGGCACAGCCCCAGCATTTT,CASSEAAARAQPQHF
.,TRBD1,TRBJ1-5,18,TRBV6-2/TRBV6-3,TGTGCCAGCAGCGGCCGGGGGGACAGGGCCCCCTCCGATCAGCCCCAGCATTTT,CASSGRGDRAPSDQPQHF
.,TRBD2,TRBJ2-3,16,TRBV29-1,TGCAGCGTTGAAGGTCCCCTAGCGGGGGTCACAGATACGCAGTATTTT,CSVEGPLAGVTDTQYF
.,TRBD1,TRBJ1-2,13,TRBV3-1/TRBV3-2,TGTGCCAGCAGCCAAGGGGGACAGGGGGTTGACACCTTC,CASSQGGQGVDTF
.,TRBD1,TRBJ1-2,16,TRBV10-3,TGTGCCATCAGTGAGTCGGTTGGGACAGGGCTCTATGGCTACACCTTC,CAISESVGTGLYGYTF
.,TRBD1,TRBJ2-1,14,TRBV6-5,TGTGCCAGCAGTTACTGGGACAGGGGATCGGAGCAGTTCTTC,CASSYWDRGSEQFF
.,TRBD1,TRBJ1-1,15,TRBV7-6,TGTGCCAGCAGCTTATTTCAGGGGGCTCGCACTGAAGCTTTCTTT,CASSLFQGARTEAFF
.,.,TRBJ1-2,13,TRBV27,TGTGCCAGCAGTTTAGGAAGGCAGGGGGGCTACACCTTC,CASSLGRQGGYTF
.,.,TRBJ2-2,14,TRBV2,TGTGCCAGCAGCCTCCGGGCCCAGGGCGGGGAGCTGTTTTTT,CASSLRAQGGELFF
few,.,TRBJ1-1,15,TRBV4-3,TGCGCCAGCAGCCAAGATAAGAACATGAACACTGAAGCTTTCTTT,CASSQDKNMNTEAFF
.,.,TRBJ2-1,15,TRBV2,TGTGCCAGCACCGAAGCCGGAGGCTCCTACAATGAGCAGTTCTTC,CASTEAGGSYNEQFF
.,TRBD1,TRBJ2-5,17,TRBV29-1,TGCAGCGTTGGGGAGGGGACAGGGGGCTTTACGGGAGAGACCCAGTACTTC,CSVGEGTGGFTGETQYF
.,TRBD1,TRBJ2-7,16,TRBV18,TGTGCCAGCTCACCGGTTTTGGCAGGGGGCTACTACGAGCAGTACTTC,CASSPVLAGGYYEQYF
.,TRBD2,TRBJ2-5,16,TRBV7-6,TGTGCCAGCAGCTTAGGGACTCCTGGGACTACGGAGACCCAGTACTTC,CASSLGTPGTTETQYF
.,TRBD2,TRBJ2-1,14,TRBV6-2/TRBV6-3,TGTGCCAGCAGCCTCGGGACTATATACAATGAGCAGTTCTTC,CASSLGTIYNEQFF
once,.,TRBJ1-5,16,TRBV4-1,TGCGCCAGCAGCCAATGGCAGGGTGGAAAAAATCAGCCCCAGCATTTT,CASSQWQGGKNQPQHF
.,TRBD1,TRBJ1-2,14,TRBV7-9,TGTGCCAGCAGCCTAATATCCCAGGGGGATGGCTACACCTTC,CASSLISQGDGYTF
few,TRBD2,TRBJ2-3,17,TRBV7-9,TGTGCCAGCAGCTTAGTGGCCGGCGGGGGGCCTACAGATACGCAGTATTTT,CASSLVAGGGPTDTQYF
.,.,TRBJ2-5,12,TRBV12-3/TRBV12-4,TGTGCCAGCAGTTTCCAGGGGGAGACCCAGTACTTC,CASSFQGETQYF
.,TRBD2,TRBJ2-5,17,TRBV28,TGTGCCAGCAGTTTAGGGACTAGCGGGGGGGCCGGGGAGACCCAGTACTTC,CASSLGTSGGAGETQYF
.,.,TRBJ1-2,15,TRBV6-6,TGTGCCAGCATCACAACAGGGCTACTTAACTATGGCTACACCTTC,CASITTGLLNYGYTF
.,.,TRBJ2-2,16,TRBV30,TGTGCCTGGAGGGCCTTAGGAGACTATTACCCCGGGGAGCTGTTTTTT,CAWRALGDYYPGELFF
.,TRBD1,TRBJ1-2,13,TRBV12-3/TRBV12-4,TGTGCCAGCAGCCTGGACAGGGTAAATGGCTACACCTTC,CASSLDRVNGYTF
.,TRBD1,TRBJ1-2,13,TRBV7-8,TGTGCCAGCAGCCCGGGACAGCTGTATGGCTACACCTTC,CASSPGQLYGYTF
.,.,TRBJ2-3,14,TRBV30,TGTGCCTGGAGTGTAGGACACGCCACAGATACGCAGTATTTT,CAWSVGHATDTQYF
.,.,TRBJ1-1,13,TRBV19,TGTGCCAGTAGTATTCCCGGTATCACTGAAGCTTTCTTT,CASSIPGITEAFF
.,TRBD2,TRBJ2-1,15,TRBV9,TGTGCCAGCAGCGTAGTTAGCGGGACCTACAATGAGCAGTTCTTC,CASSVVSGTYNEQFF
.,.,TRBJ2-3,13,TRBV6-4,TGTGCCAGCAGACAACCTCCATCTCCTACGCAGTATTTT,CASRQPPSPTQYF
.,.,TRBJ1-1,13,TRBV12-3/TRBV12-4,TGTGCCAGCAGCTGGACAGAGAACACTGAAGCTTTCTTT,CASSWTENTEAFF
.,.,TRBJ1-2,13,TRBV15,TGTGCCACCAGCGGCGGTATCAACTATGGCTACACCTTC,CATSGGINYGYTF
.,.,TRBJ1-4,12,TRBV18,TGTGCTTCCGGGCAGGGTAATGAAAAACTGTTTTTT,CASGQGNEKLFF
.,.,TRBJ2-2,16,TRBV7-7,TGTGCCAGCAGCCTCCGGACAGAACAGAACACCGGGGAGCTGTTTTTT,CASSLRTEQNTGELFF
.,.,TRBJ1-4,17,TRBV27,TGTGCCAGCAGCGACAGGTCCCCATATGCAACTAATGAAAAACTGTTTTTT,CASSDRSPYATNEKLFF
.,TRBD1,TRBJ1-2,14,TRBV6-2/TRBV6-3,TGTGCCAGCAGCCCTCAAGGACAGGGCTATGGCTACACCTTC,CASSPQGQGYGYTF
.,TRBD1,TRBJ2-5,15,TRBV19,TGTGCCAGTAGTCCTATCGACAGGGCGAGTGAGACCCAGTACTTC,CASSPIDRASETQYF